This TCR beta chain originates from a study of blood T cell repertoires in COVID-19 (dated by TCRdb to about 2020). Broadly, across the study: Samples from collaborators originated in the United States, Italy and Spain and spanned both the acute and convalescent phases of COVID-19. The samples were drawn from two sources: the first 160 participants of the ongoing ImmuneRACE study, and 1,000 to 1,500 subjects contributed by 6 global collaborators. Sample metadata almost always included a de-identified subject ID, COVID-19 status, age in years and sex. The material from the prospective study consisted of cDNA or gDNA derived from T cells, B-cell-depleted T cells, or PBMCs. Where available, HLA class I and class II types were taken from metadata supplied by the sample provider and were not determined by assay-based typing. The repertoires were made available in a free public database intended to serve as a resource for research on the immune response to SARS-CoV-2. The dataset comprised deeply sampled blood TCRbeta repertoires from subjects exposed to, actively infected with, or recovered from COVID-19.

Participants in the prospective study were enrolled through a virtual design, were aged about 18 to 100 years, and lived in 20 to 30 United States geographic areas. Cohort assignment in the prospective study relied on participant-reported clinical history from a screening survey and a study questionnaire. Exposed participants were defined as having been in contact with someone with a PCR-confirmed or clinician-diagnosed COVID-19 case within 2 weeks of study entry. In the prospective study, whole blood, serum and a nasopharyngeal or oropharyngeal swab were collected from each participant by mobile phlebotomists. Additional blood draws and questionnaires over an approximately 2-month period could optionally be provided by prospective study participants. Prospective study blood samples were shipped either frozen or at room temperature before DNA extraction. The germline V gene supplies CDR1 SGHRS and CDR2 YFSETQ. Including the terminal cysteine and phenylalanine, the CDR3 comprises 16 residues. Only the CDR3 part of the read is kept: 48 bases, read in frame from the first base. After removal of 0 bases from V and 6 bases from J, the junction retains 8 bases not matched to a gene.

TCRbeta CDR3 regions were amplified from genomic DNA by means of the immunoSEQ Assay, a bias-controlled multiplex PCR. In the authors' own workflow: The number of nucleated cells in each sample was estimated by amplification of reference gene primers within the assay. Sequence reads were collapsed and filtered to measure the absolute abundance of every unique TCRbeta CDR3 rearrangement. For each sample, productive Simpson clonality was calculated as the square root of Simpson's diversity index across productive rearrangements. TCRdb mirrors the immuneACCESS table, restricted to in-frame sequences. Some clones are absent from its copies; in checked studies, under half trace to an unresolved V gene, and the reason for the others is unknown. The DNA gave D and trimming, while V, J and clone size come from that table. A total of 250,000 to 300,000 clones appear in this sample, around 92% of them only once. The top ten constitute 2.5% to 3.5% of the sample.

Note on this clone: It lacks a known antigen. Base qualities were left out, and no much larger clone turns up one base away.

What the research found in general, with its limitations: How much clinical and demographic metadata was included differed by source and by participant, and the metadata was provided uncurated.

The receptor's source is a woman aged 45 to 65 who had been exposed to COVID-19. The source material was PBMCs or T cells enriched from blood (not recorded which). The sequence joins TRBV5-1 to TRBJ2-1; 8 central nucleotides agree with TRBD1. The CDR3 corresponds to CASSLADRGRVNEQFF. The DNA reads TGCGCCAGCAGCTTGGCCGACAGGGGACGGGTCAATGAGCAGTTCTTC.